This T cell receptor (beta chain) is from a study of cytomegalovirus exposure and HLA in healthy donors. On this clone itself: Its antigen is unknown.

Each donor was healthy, and each was a bone marrow donor. PCR primers comprised 60 Vbeta and 13 Jbeta primers. Assay used: immunoSEQ multiplex PCR; TCRdb lists only in-frame clones, some missing. The sample includes 180,000 or so clones, 60% to 80% of them seen just once. The length of the CDR3 is 15 residues. After removal of 3 bases from V and 8 bases from J, the junction contained 7 bases not matched to a gene. Germline CDR1 is SEHNR and CDR2 is FQNEAQ (reference sequence). General observations from the study: Immune exposure data for these donors was limited to CMV serostatus. Some TCR beta chains (over 150 of them) were listed as cytomegalovirus-associated.

The material sequenced was PBMCs. The V call is TRBV7-9, the J call TRBJ2-1; TRBD2 agrees at 10 bases. This receptor was taken from a female donor in good health and CMV-seronegative. The CDR3 DNA is TGTGCCAGCAGCTTTAGCGGGGGGTCCCTGGATGAGCAGTTCTTC. This translates into CASSFSGGSLDEQFF.